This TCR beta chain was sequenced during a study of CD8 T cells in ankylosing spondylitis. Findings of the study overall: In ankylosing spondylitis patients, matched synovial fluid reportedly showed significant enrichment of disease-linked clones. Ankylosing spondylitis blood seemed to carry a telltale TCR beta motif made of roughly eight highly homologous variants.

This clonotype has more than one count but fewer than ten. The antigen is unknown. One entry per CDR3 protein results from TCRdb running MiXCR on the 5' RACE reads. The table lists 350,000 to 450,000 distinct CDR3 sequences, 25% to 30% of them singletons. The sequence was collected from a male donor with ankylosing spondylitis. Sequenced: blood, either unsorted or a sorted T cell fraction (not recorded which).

The CDR3 here is CASTPAGGSSYEQYF. In DNA, the CDR3 is TGTGCCAGTACGCCGGCTGGCGGGAGCTCCTACGAGCAGTACTTC. V is TRBV19 and J is TRBJ2-7; 7 bases are shared with TRBD2. V was clipped by 7 bases and J by 0 bases; unmatched bases: 9. The germline CDR1 and CDR2 sequences are LNHDA and SQIVND (reference sequence). The CDR3 length is 15 residues.